This TCR beta chain emerged from a study of response to subunit inactivated influenza vaccine listed by TCRdb under 2018. In terms of the full investigation: The study used deep quantitative T cell receptor repertoire profiling to track responses to a trivalent subunit inactivated influenza vaccine. Broader findings and caveats from the paper: It was suggested by the authors that each seasonal influenza vaccination may recruit only a limited number of new T cells.

Reading from cysteine to phenylalanine, the CDR3 counts 14 amino acids. Only the CDR3 portion is preserved as DNA: 42 bases, with reading frame beginning at the first base. At the junction V is shortened by 4 bases and J by 4 bases, with 12 bases in between. As encoded in the germline V gene, CDR1 is SGHRS while CDR2 is YFSETQ. This clonotype was picked up many times. Its antigen has not been determined. There are no base qualities to consult, and no much larger clone falls within one base. The library was produced with RT-PCR. The listed sequencing device is Illumina HiSeq 2500. The raw public reads went through TCRdb reprocessing: fastp at Q25, MiXCR clone calling, in-frame beta chains kept. Rows are unified per CDR3 protein, each entry keeping the most common DNA and genes. This sample lists around 710,000 distinct CDR3 sequences; around 13% were detected once. Jointly, the top ten make up around 7% of the sample.

The specimen comprised PBMCs from blood, sampled around 15 days before vaccination. Recombination joined TRBV5-1 with TRBJ2-1; matching of 7 bases hints at TRBD2 as the D gene. This sequence originates from a man aged 45-65 years who received an inactivated influenza vaccine. Donor details come from another sample of the same person, matched by shared clones. The DNA sequence is given as TGCGCCAGCAGCGCGGGGGCGAATTACAATGAGCAGTTCTTC. This yields the protein CASSAGANYNEQFF.